This TCR beta chain appears in the sequencing data of a study of blood T cell repertoires in COVID-19. Study overall: The study drew acute and convalescent COVID-19 samples from the United States, Italy and Spain.

This CDR3 has 16 amino acids. The trim removed 1 base at V and 5 bases at J, leaving 10 bases unmatched. CDR1 and CDR2 (germline): SGHTA, FQGNSA. Enrolment of Seattle patients took place during active infection, and they were followed longitudinally. Using immunoSEQ multiplex PCR, the repertoire was profiled, and TCRdb retains in-frame clones only, with some absent. Here the sample spans 150,000 to 170,000 clones, around 85% being singletons. The chain combines TRBV7-2 with TRBJ1-1; TRBD1 matches at 7 bases. Sequencing used peripheral blood. The TCR originated in a man in his sixties with COVID-19, enrolled during active disease. The CDR3 DNA follows: TGTGCCAGCAGCTTAGGAGGGGGCGCTTGGGGGACTGAAGCTTTCTTT. Protein sequence: CASSLGGGAWGTEAFF.